This TCR beta chain derives from a study of T cell repertoires in cytomegalovirus infection. Study in general: Recently identified HLA-C-restricted CMV epitopes were among the peptides used. CMV infection plus the matching HLA type was flagged by public TCR beta signatures. Study-wide results and caveats: It was HLA-C-restricted CMV-specific TCR beta clonotypes that dominated the response ex vivo.

This clonotype has a handful of counts. Its target is not known. The CDR3 length is 14 residues. Trimming stripped 5 bases from V and 5 bases from J, with 15 bases between. In germline, CDR1 is LNHDA, CDR2 SQIVND (reference sequence). One entry per CDR3 protein, called by TCRdb with MiXCR from the reads. The sample holds approximately 1,000,000 distinct CDR3 sequences, around 30% seen once. Here the sequenced sample was cultured CD8+ T cells from PBMCs, taken from culture after CMV antigen stimulation. The origin of this receptor is a human donor in good health (CMV status not recorded). Some clones in this sample may be carry-over from other donors' samples. The gene calls are TRBV19 and TRBJ1-1, with D perhaps matching TRBD1 (5 bases). CDR3 region: CASSADSLRTEAFF. The CDR3 DNA follows: TGTGCCAGTAGTGCCGACAGCCTGCGGACTGAAGCTTTCTTT.